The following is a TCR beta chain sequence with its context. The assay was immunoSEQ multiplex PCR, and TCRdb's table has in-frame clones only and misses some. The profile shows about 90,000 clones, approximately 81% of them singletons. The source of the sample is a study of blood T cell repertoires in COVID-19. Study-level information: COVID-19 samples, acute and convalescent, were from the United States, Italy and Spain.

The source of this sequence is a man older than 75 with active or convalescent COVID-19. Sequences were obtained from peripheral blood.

In DNA form, the CDR3 reads TGCGCCAGCAGCTACGCCGGGACAGGGGTGGGGGCGCAGTATTTT. Residues: CASSYAGTGVGAQYF. The chain combines TRBV5-1 with TRBJ2-3; 10 nucleotides match TRBD1. The V gene's germline CDR1 is SGHRS and CDR2 YFSETQ. The CDR3 contains 15 residues. The trim removed 3 bases at V and 10 bases at J, leaving 11 bases unmatched.